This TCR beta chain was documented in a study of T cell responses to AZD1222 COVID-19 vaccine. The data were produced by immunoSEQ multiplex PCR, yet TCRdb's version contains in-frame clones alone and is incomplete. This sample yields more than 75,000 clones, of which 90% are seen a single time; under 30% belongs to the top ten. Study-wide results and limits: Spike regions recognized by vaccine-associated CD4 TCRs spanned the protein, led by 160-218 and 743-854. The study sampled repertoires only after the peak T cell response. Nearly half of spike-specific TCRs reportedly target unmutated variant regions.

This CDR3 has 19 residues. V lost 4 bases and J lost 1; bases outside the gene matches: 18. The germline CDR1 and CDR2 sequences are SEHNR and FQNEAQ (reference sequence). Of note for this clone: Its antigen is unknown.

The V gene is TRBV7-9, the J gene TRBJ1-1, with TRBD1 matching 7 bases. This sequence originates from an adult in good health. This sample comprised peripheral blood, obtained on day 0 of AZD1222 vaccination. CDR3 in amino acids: CASSYVVLKGASGNTEAFF. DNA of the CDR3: TGTGCCAGCAGCTATGTCGTATTGAAGGGGGCCTCGGGGAACACTGAAGCTTTCTTT.